This T cell receptor (beta chain) was profiled in a study of T cell responses to AZD1222 COVID-19 vaccine. Second-dose timings of about 4 or about 12 weeks were pooled. There are 15 residues in the CDR3. Germline CDR1 and CDR2: LNHDA and SQIVND (reference sequence). V shed 4 bases and J 3 bases; nucleotides not matched to a gene: 6. Broader study findings: Among those given AZD1222, only 6 or 7 were seropositive at baseline. Vaccine-associated CD4 TCRs ranged over spike, dominating at 160-218 and 743-854. It was only after the peak T cell response that any repertoires were sampled.

Clones were read by immunoSEQ multiplex PCR, and TCRdb kept only the in-frame ones, dropping some. Found here are 80,000 to 95,000 clones, roughly nine tenths of them singletons; the top ten hold approximately 5%. In the case of this clone: Its matching antigen is unknown.

The TCR originated in an adult who received the AZD1222 COVID-19 vaccine. Sequences were derived from peripheral blood, sampled 28 days after the second AZD1222 dose. The chain recombines TRBV19 with TRBJ1-5; TRBD1 aligns across 7 bases. The DNA of the CDR3 is TGTGCCAGTAGTAGGAGGACAGGAAACAATCAGCCCCAGCATTTT. As protein: CASSRRTGNNQPQHF.